Shown below are 9 T cell receptor beta chains from a single sample sequenced in a study of T-cell memory formation after mild COVID-19. One entry per CDR3 protein results from TCRdb running MiXCR on the 5' RACE reads. The sample has approximately 300,000 distinct CDR3 sequences, 15% to 20% seen once. Sequenced: PBMCs or a T cell subset sorted from them (not recorded which). Source of these receptors: a young man who had mild COVID-19 (a few samples of this study predate the infection). Cell type and time point are not known.

The chain recombines TRBV28 with TRBJ1-5, with 7 nucleotides matching TRBD1. Trimming at V came to 6 bases and at J to 7 bases, leaving 12 bases not matched to a gene. This CDR3 has 15 amino acids. Germline V gives CDR1 MDHEN, CDR2 SYDVKM. DNA for the CDR3: TGTGCCAGCAGGATCTTGACAGGGAGGGGACAGCCCCAGCATTTT. It specifies CASRILTGRGQPQHF. The variable domain in full, completed from reference TRBV28 and TRBJ1-5, reads DVKVTQSSRYLVKRTGEKVFLECVQDMDHENMFWYRQDPGLGLRLIYFSYDVKMKEKGDIPEGYSVSREKKERFSLILESASTNQTSMYLCASRILTGRGQPQHFGDGTRLSIL.

This clonotype is medium-sized within its sample. The chain has TRBV2 and TRBJ2-2; TRBD1 is a possible D gene (6 bases). This CDR3 is 13 amino acids long. Germline V CDR1 and CDR2: SNHLY, FYNNEI. Trimming pared 3 bases from V and 4 bases from J, leaving 6 bases between. The CDR3 DNA is TGTGCCAGCAGTGACAGGGGCACCGGGGAGCTGTTTTTT. Translating gives CASSDRGTGELFF.

This clonotype was recorded at least ten times. The chain has TRBV4-3 and TRBJ1-3; D unclear. The CDR3 runs 14 residues. V was trimmed by 3 bases and J by 5 bases, leaving 11 bases between them. Germline V gene lookup returns CDR1 LGHNA and CDR2 YSLEER. CDR3: CASSHPPPRNTIYF. The CDR3 bases are TGCGCCAGCAGCCACCCCCCGCCCCGAAACACCATATATTTT.

CDR3 in amino acids: CASSQDRGRQFF. For the CDR3, the DNA is TGTGCCAGCAGCCAAGACAGGGGTCGGCAGTTCTTC. The rearrangement links TRBV7-9 to TRBJ2-1; 8 nucleotides line up with TRBD1. V shed 5 bases, J shed 12 bases, and the junction held 6 bases outside the gene matches. Germline CDR1 and CDR2: SEHNR and FQNEAQ (reference sequence). The CDR3 runs to 12 residues.

The chain uses TRBV19 and TRBJ1-5; D is unresolved. V gave up 7 bases and J gave up 2 bases, with 15 bases separating them. Per the germline V gene, CDR1 is LNHDA and CDR2 is SQIVND (reference sequence). This CDR3 contains 15 residues. For the CDR3, the DNA is TGTGCCAGTATCCGTAGGTTGGGTGGCAATCAGCCCCAGCATTTT. Translated, it gives CASIRRLGGNQPQHF.

The DNA of the CDR3 is TGTGCCAGCAGCCTCGGGCGGAACAATCAGCCCCAGCATTTT. Translating it yields CASSLGRNNQPQHF. The chain uses TRBV7-2 and TRBJ1-5; D remains ambiguous. V shed 5 bases and J shed 3 bases, with 11 bases lying between them. The CDR3 extends over 14 amino acids. Germline V gives CDR1 SGHTA, CDR2 FQGNSA. Full variable domain (remainder filled in from reference TRBV7-2 and TRBJ1-5): GAGVSQSPSNKVTEKGKDVELRCDPISGHTALYWYRQSLGQGLEFLIYFQGNSAPDKSGLPSDRFSAERTGGSVSTLTIQRTQQEDSAVYLCASSLGRNNQPQHFGDGTRLSIL.

This clonotype was seen a handful of times. The chain combines TRBV6-2 or TRBV6-3 with TRBJ2-1; D gene unclear. This CDR3 is 12 amino acids long. Germline V gives CDR1 MNHEY, CDR2 SVGEGT. V lost 6 bases to trimming and J lost 4 bases, with 7 bases between them. The CDR3 bases are TGTGCCAGCAGAATGGGTTACAATGAGCAGTTCTTC. As protein: CASRMGYNEQFF.

In its sample, this clonotype was seen many times. This chain uses TRBV20-1 with TRBJ1-2, with TRBD1 identical over 7 bases. There are 16 residues in the CDR3. Germline CDR1 DFQATT, CDR2 SNEGSKA (reference sequence). The V segment lost 5 bases and the J segment 2 bases; nucleotides outside the gene matches: 14. The CDR3 loop reads CSAPESNRGVNYGYTF. The CDR3 nucleotides read TGCAGTGCTCCCGAATCAAACAGGGGAGTCAACTATGGCTACACCTTC.

Ten or more counts support this clonotype. CDR3 protein: CASSWTSNEQFF. The DNA for the CDR3 is TGCGCCAGCAGCTGGACTAGCAATGAGCAGTTCTTC. The J gene is TRBJ2-1, the V gene TRBV5-1; 7 bases agree with TRBD2. Germline CDR1 reads SGHRS; CDR2 reads YFSETQ. The CDR3 has 12 amino acids. The trim removed 3 bases at V and 6 bases at J, leaving 0 bases unmatched.